This T cell receptor beta chain was retrieved from a study of PD-1 blockade in classical Hodgkin lymphoma. Every patient had relapsed following autologous stem cell transplantation, and cohorts differed in brentuximab vedotin exposure. Thawed PBMCs yielded CD4+ T cells through magnetic negative selection. When best responses were assessed, they were complete response, partial response or progressive disease. Study results and caveats: Relapsed/refractory patients reportedly had lower baseline diversity than newly diagnosed patients. Repertoire differences lack defined causes, possibly disease activity or prior therapy.

As regards this clone: Antigen unknown.

Trimming pared 6 bases from V and 4 bases from J, leaving 18 bases between. CDR1 is MNHNS, CDR2 SASEGT, per germline. The CDR3 has 15 amino acids. TCRdb's table, derived via immunoSEQ multiplex PCR, lists solely in-frame clones and lacks some. Altogether nearly 25,000 clones are present, 84% being singletons, with the ten largest covering under 2%. Sequencing used CD4+ T cells from blood, obtained at baseline. The receptor was derived from a human donor with classical Hodgkin lymphoma. The chain carries TRBV6-1 and TRBJ1-1; D is ambiguous. This CDR3 is CASSPAAVLGTEAFF. CDR3 DNA: TGTGCCAGCAGCCCAGCGGCCGTTTTGGGCACTGAAGCTTTCTTT.